This TCR beta chain derives from a study of human T cells and chemical hapten exposure. TCRdb reanalysed the RACE reads using MiXCR and keeps one entry per CDR3 protein. The sample carries nearly 85,000 distinct CDR3 sequences, about 9.9% recorded once. The time point here: patch test 2, 6 weeks after DPC sensitization. Described treatment: therapeutic diphenylcyclopropenone sensitization with weekly scalp DPC. This clonotype was found many times. With 4 bases removed from V and 4 bases from J, the gap between germline ends came to 9 bases. The CDR3 extends over 12 amino acids. CDR1 and CDR2 from the germline V gene are DFQATT and SNEGSKA (reference sequence).

V gene TRBV20-1 combines with J gene TRBJ2-3; D not resolved. Sequencing was performed on whole blood, taken in connection with sensitization to the hapten diphenylcyclopropenone (DPC). This TCR came from a man aged 18 to 29 with alopecia areata. Some clones in this sample may be carry-over from other donors' samples. This CDR3 is CSATPSPDTQYF. The CDR3 DNA follows: TGCAGTGCTACCCCCAGCCCAGATACGCAGTATTTT.